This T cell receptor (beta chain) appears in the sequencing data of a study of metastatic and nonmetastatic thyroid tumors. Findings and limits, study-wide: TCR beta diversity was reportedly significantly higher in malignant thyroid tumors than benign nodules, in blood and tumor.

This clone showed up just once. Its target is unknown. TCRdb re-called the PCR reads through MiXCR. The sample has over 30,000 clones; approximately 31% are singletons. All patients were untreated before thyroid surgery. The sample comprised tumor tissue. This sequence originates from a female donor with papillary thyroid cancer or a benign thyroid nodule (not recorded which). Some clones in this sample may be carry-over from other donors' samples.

Written as DNA, the CDR3 is TGCGCCAGCAGCTTGTTAGCGGGCTACAATGAGCAGTTCTTC. This gives the protein CASSLLAGYNEQFF. V gene TRBV5-1 combines with J gene TRBJ2-1; 7 nucleotides align to TRBD2. The CDR3 runs to 14 residues. Germline lookup yields CDR1 SGHRS and CDR2 YFSETQ. Trimming removed 1 base from V and 3 bases from J; junction bases left unmatched: 1.